The 15 T cell receptor beta chains listed next were all sequenced from one sample in a study of T cell responses to AZD1222 COVID-19 vaccine. The protocol was immunoSEQ multiplex PCR, while the TCRdb copy is restricted to in-frame clones and leaves out a portion. There are about 120,000 clones in the sample; roughly 91% occur only once, and about 4.1% lies in the top ten. The source was peripheral blood, collected on day 0 of AZD1222 vaccination. Receptors originate from an adult in good health.

This clone was seen a handful of times. The chain couples TRBV29-1 to TRBJ2-1; D remains ambiguous. Deletions cut 4 bases from V and 0 bases from J, with 7 bases between. CDR3 length: 13 residues. Germline loops: CDR1 SQVTM, CDR2 ANQGSEA. CDR3 loop: CSVGQSSYNEQFF. In DNA, the CDR3 is TGCAGCGTTGGTCAGAGCTCCTACAATGAGCAGTTCTTC.

The chain combines TRBV5-1 with TRBJ2-3; D may be TRBD2 (6 bases). The V gene lost 0 bases and the J gene lost 3 bases, with 11 bases spanning the gap. CDR3 size: 15 residues. From germline, CDR1 is SGHRS and CDR2 YFSETQ. The DNA of the CDR3 is TGCGCCAGCAGCTTGGAGTCGGCGGGAACAGATACGCAGTATTTT. Its translation is CASSLESAGTDTQYF.

The chain joins TRBV5-1 to TRBJ2-5, with D possibly TRBD1 on 5 matching bases. The germline V gene encodes CDR1 SGHRS and CDR2 YFSETQ. This CDR3 has 13 residues. V lost 0 bases and J lost 2, with 5 bases in between. CDR3 nucleotide sequence: TGCGCCAGCAGCTTGGGACAGCAAGAGACCCAGTACTTC. It yields the protein CASSLGQQETQYF.

The chain has TRBV7-2 and TRBJ1-1; TRBD1 is a possible D gene (6 bases). The CDR3 extends over 14 amino acids. V was shortened by 5 bases and J by 4 bases, with 14 bases between the two germline ends. CDR1 and CDR2 (germline): SGHTA, FQGNSA. This CDR3 is CASSPPGQLTEAFF. CDR3 coding DNA: TGTGCCAGCAGCCCCCCGGGACAACTCACTGAAGCTTTCTTT. The complete variable domain, with remaining parts taken from reference TRBV7-2 and TRBJ1-1, reads GAGVSQSPSNKVTEKGKDVELRCDPISGHTALYWYRQSLGQGLEFLIYFQGNSAPDKSGLPSDRFSAERTGGSVSTLTIQRTQQEDSAVYLCASSPPGQLTEAFFGQGTRLTVV.

This sequence joins TRBV7-6 and TRBJ1-3; possible D gene TRBD1, 5 bases. Germline assignment: CDR1 SGHVS and CDR2 FNYEAQ. Trimming removed 4 bases from V and 4 bases from J, with 26 bases in between. This CDR3 has 19 amino acids. The DNA for the CDR3 is TGTGCCAGCAGCTCCCTACGGTCGGCAGGGATCTATAGAGGAAACACCATATATTTT. Its protein product is CASSSLRSAGIYRGNTIYF.

This clone was detected once. The gene calls are TRBV7-2 and TRBJ1-3; possible D gene TRBD1, 5 bases. This CDR3 has 14 residues. Looked up from germline, CDR1 is SGHTA and CDR2 is FQGNSA. Trimming took 5 bases from V and 0 from J, leaving 8 bases between them. CDR3 nucleotide sequence: TGTGCCAGCAGCGACAGATCCTCTGGAAACACCATATATTTT. Encoded protein: CASSDRSSGNTIYF.

The chain carries TRBV21-1 and TRBJ2-7; the table's D call TRBD2 went unverified against the DNA. TRBV21-1 is a pseudogene locus. CDR3 length: 12 residues. The CDR3 loop is CASPRGGYEQYF. In DNA, the CDR3 is TGTGCCAGTCCCCGGGGGGGCTACGAGCAGTACTTC.

The genes are TRBV28 and TRBJ1-4; 7 positions match TRBD1. This CDR3 has 14 amino acids. CDR1 and CDR2 (germline): MDHEN, SYDVKM. With V trimmed by 2 bases and J by 6 bases, 3 bases remained unmatched. Here the CDR3 reads CASSLQGGYEKLFF. In nucleotides, the CDR3 is TGTGCCAGCAGTTTACAGGGGGGTTATGAAAAACTGTTTTTT.

The J gene is TRBJ2-3, the V gene TRBV4-1; D is unresolved. Germline V gene data show CDR1 as MGHRA and CDR2 as YSYEKL. This CDR3 region has 16 residues. V gave up 4 bases and J gave up 0 bases, with 14 bases separating them. CDR3 residues: CASSLVLPLSTDTQYF. The CDR3, as DNA: TGCGCCAGCAGCCTCGTCCTACCTCTAAGCACAGATACGCAGTATTTT.

J is TRBJ2-3 and V is TRBV7-7; 9 bases fit TRBD1. J lost 3 bases, V lost 0 bases, and 1 base had no gene match. The germline V gene encodes CDR1 SSHAT and CDR2 FNYEAQ (reference sequence). The CDR3 is 15 residues long. The CDR3 here is CASSLAGQGTDTQYF. The DNA of the CDR3 is TGTGCCAGCAGCTTAGCAGGACAGGGGACAGATACGCAGTATTTT. Full variable domain (missing parts from reference TRBV7-7 and TRBJ2-3): GAGVSQSPRYKVTKRGQDVTLRCDPISSHATLYWYQQALGQGPEFLTYFNYEAQPDKSGLPSDRFSAERPEGSISTLTIQRTEQRDSAMYRCASSLAGQGTDTQYFGPGTRLTVL.

This chain joins TRBV10-2 and TRBJ1-1, with D perhaps matching TRBD1 (5 bases). The CDR3 runs to 14 residues. Trimming took 7 bases from V and 4 from J, leaving 16 bases between them. Germline V gives CDR1 WSHSY, CDR2 SAAADI. The CDR3 loop is CASTEAGGGTEAFF. The CDR3 coding sequence is TGCGCCAGCACCGAGGCGGGGGGTGGCACTGAAGCTTTCTTT.

The chain is built from TRBV19 and TRBJ1-1; possibly TRBD1 for D (5 bases). Germline CDR1 and CDR2: LNHDA and SQIVND (reference sequence). Trimming removed 4 bases at V and 4 bases at J, with 16 bases between. The CDR3 sequence is 15 residues long. The CDR3 loop reads CASSSSKGLVTEAFF. The CDR3 DNA reads TGTGCCAGTAGTAGTTCGAAGGGACTGGTCACTGAAGCTTTCTTT.

In this sample, this clone turned up once. This chain links TRBV27 with TRBJ2-7; 9 bases are a match to TRBD2. After removal of 9 bases from V and 2 bases from J, the junction contained 8 bases not matched to a gene. The CDR3 totals 14 residues. The germline gives CDR1 MNHEY, CDR2 SMNVEV (reference sequence). CDR3 sequence (DNA): TGTGCCAGTCGGGTAGCGGGAGAAGCCTACGAGCAGTACTTC. Its translation is CASRVAGEAYEQYF.

V gene TRBV6-5 combines with J gene TRBJ2-5; TRBD1 agrees at 7 bases. After removal of 7 bases from V and 6 bases from J, the junction contained 11 bases not matched to a gene. The CDR3 totals 14 residues. In germline, CDR1 is MNHEY, CDR2 SVGAGI. The CDR3 sequence: CASNPERGPKTQYF. As DNA, the CDR3 is TGTGCCAGCAACCCCGAAAGGGGGCCGAAGACCCAGTACTTC.

The chain joins TRBV11-2 to TRBJ2-6; D call uncertain. Germline lookup yields CDR1 SGHAT and CDR2 FQNNGV. V was shortened by 5 bases and J by 0 bases, with 11 bases between the two germline ends. This CDR3 comprises 16 residues. The chain's CDR3 is CASSLLTLSGANVLTF. The CDR3 region has the DNA TGTGCCAGCAGCCTACTGACACTCTCTGGGGCCAACGTCCTGACTTTC.